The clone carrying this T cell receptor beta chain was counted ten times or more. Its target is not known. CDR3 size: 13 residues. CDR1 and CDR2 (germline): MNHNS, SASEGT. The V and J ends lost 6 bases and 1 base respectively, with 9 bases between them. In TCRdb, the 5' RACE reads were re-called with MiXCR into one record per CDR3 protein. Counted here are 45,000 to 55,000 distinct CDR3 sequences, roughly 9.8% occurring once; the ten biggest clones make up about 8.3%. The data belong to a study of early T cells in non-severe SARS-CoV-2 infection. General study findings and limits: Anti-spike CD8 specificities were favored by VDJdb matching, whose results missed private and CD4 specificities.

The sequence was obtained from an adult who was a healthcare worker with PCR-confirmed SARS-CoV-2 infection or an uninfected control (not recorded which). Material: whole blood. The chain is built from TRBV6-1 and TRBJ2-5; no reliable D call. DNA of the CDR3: TGTGCCAGCAGGCAAGGACGCCAAGAGACCCAGTACTTC. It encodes CASRQGRQETQYF.